What follows is one TCR beta chain and its context. Germline loops: CDR1 MNHEY, CDR2 SVGAGI. Trimming left V 2 bases short and J 4 bases short, with 14 bases between. The length of the CDR3 is 15 residues. Generated by immunoSEQ multiplex PCR, the TCRdb table keeps only in-frame clones and is missing some. The table shows 100,000 or so clones, with roughly nine tenths occurring only once. These data belong to a study of control samples from healthy donors and cancer patients. This chain uses TRBV6-5 with TRBJ1-1, with a weak D call TRBD1 (5 bases). Sequenced input: blood. This clonotype was obtained from a woman under 30 in good health. For the CDR3, the DNA is TGTGCCAGCAGTTACGGCAGGAGGGGAATCACTGAAGCTTTCTTT. This sequence encodes CASSYGRRGITEAFF.